This section outlines one T cell receptor beta chain sequence together with its context. Antigen: not known. The data were obtained in a study of T cell responses to AZD1222 COVID-19 vaccine. Study-level results: White British donors predominated, females outnumbered males, and clonal diversity was possibly underestimated. The breadth and depth of Spike-specific TCRs increased once two AZD1222 doses had been given.

The V end lost 5 bases, the J end lost 4 bases, and 19 bases lay between the germline ends. CDR3 length equals 16 residues. The germline V gene encodes CDR1 KGHDR and CDR2 SFDVKD. The data were produced by immunoSEQ multiplex PCR, yet TCRdb's version contains in-frame clones alone and is incomplete. Altogether about 150,000 clones are present, 91% being singletons, with the ten largest covering 7.5% to 8%. The clonotype was recovered from an adult who received the MenACWY meningococcal vaccine as a control. This rearrangement joins TRBV24-1 to TRBJ2-5; maybe TRBD2 (7 bases). Sample: peripheral blood, taken 28 days after the second dose of the MenACWY control vaccine. CDR3 nucleotides: TGTGCCACCAGTGTGGGGGGGGCAGGGGATCGAGAGACCCAGTACTTC. This translates into CATSVGGAGDRETQYF.